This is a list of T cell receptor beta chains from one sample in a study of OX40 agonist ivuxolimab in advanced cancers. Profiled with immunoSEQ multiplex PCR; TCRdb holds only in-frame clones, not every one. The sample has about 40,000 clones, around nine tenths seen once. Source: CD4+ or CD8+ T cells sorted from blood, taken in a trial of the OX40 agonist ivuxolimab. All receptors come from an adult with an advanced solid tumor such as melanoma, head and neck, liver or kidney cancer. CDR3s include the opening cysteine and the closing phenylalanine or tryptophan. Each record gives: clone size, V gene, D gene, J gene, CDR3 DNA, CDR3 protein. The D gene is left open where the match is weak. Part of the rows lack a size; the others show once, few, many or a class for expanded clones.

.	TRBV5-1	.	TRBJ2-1	TGCGCCAGTGCCTCTGGGAGCTCCTACAATGAGCAGTTCTTC	CASASGSSYNEQFF
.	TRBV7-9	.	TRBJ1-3	TGTGCCAGCAGCCCGTCGTACGGAAACACCATATATTTT	CASSPSYGNTIYF
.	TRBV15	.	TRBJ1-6	TGTGCCACCAGCAGAGATTCACCCCTCCACTTT	CATSRDSPLHF
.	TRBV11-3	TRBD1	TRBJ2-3	TGTGCCAGCAGCTTAACAGGGGCCGCAGATACGCAGTATTTT	CASSLTGAADTQYF
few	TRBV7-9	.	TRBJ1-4	TGTGCCAGCAGCCCTCAACCGGGAACTAATGAAAAACTGTTTTTT	CASSPQPGTNEKLFF
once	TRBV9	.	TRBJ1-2	TGTGCCAGCAGCGGTACGTCGGGCGGCTACACCTTC	CASSGTSGGYTF
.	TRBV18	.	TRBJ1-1	TGTGCCAGCTCACCAGACTTGGCCAACACTGAAGCTTTCTTT	CASSPDLANTEAFF
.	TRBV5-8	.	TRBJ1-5	TGTGCCAGCAGCTACCGGGACACTAGGAATCAGCCCCAGCATTTT	CASSYRDTRNQPQHF
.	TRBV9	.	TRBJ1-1	TGTGCCAGCAGCTTTCAGGGTAACACTGAAGCTTTCTTT	CASSFQGNTEAFF
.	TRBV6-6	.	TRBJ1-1	TGTGCCAGCAGTTCCTCGGACAGGAACACTGAAGCTTTCTTT	CASSSSDRNTEAFF
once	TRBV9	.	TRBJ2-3	TGTGCCAGCAGCGTTGCGTTACCTAGCACAGATACGCAGTATTTT	CASSVALPSTDTQYF
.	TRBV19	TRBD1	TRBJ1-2	TGTGCCAGTAGTATGCCGGGACAGGGTTTTGAGGGCTACACCTTC	CASSMPGQGFEGYTF
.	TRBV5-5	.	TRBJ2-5	TGTGCCAGCAGCCCGTTACGGGGTGCAGGGGAGACCCAGTACTTC	CASSPLRGAGETQYF
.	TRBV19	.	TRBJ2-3	TGTGCCAGTAGTATAGATAGACTCACCCGGGATACGCAGTATTTT	CASSIDRLTRDTQYF
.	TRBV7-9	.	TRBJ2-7	TGTGCCAGCAGCGGCGGGACAGCCTACGAGCAGTACTTC	CASSGGTAYEQYF
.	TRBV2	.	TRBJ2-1	TGTGCCAGCAGTGAAGAGGGTCGGATCAATGAGCAGTTCTTC	CASSEEGRINEQFF
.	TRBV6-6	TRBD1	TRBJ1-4	TGTGCCAGCAGCTCTCGGGACAGGATGTTTGAAAAACTGTTTTTT	CASSSRDRMFEKLFF
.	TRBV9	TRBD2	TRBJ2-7	TGTGCCAGCAGCGCTAGCGGGGGGGCCCACTACGAGCAGTACTTC	CASSASGGAHYEQYF
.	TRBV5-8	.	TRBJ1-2	TGTGCCAGCAGTCCCAAGCGTGGTGGCTACACCTTC	CASSPKRGGYTF
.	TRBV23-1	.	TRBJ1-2	TGCGCCATACAGGGAGAGTACTATGGCTACACCTTC	CAIQGEYYGYTF
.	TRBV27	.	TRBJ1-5	TGTGCCAGCAGTCGCCTCAACTCAAGGGGTGCGCCCCAGCATTTT	CASSRLNSRGAPQHF
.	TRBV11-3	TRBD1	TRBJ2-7	TGTGCCAGCAGCGCGGGACAGGGGGAGTCCTACGAGCAGTACTTC	CASSAGQGESYEQYF
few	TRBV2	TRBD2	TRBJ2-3	TGTGCCAGCAGTGAAAAGGCTAGCGGGGGAACAGATACGCAGTATTTT	CASSEKASGGTDTQYF
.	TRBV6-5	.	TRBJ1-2	TGTGCCAGCGTGACGGTACGCGGCTACACCTTC	CASVTVRGYTF
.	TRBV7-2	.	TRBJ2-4	TGTGCCAGCAGCTTAGAGTGGCAATCAAACATTCAGTACTTC	CASSLEWQSNIQYF
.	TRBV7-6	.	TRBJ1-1	TGTGCCAGCAGCCCCCCGTATGACTTGAACACTGAAGCTTTCTTT	CASSPPYDLNTEAFF
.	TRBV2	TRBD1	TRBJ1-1	TGTGCCAGCAGCGGGGACAGGAGCACTGAAGCTTTCTTT	CASSGDRSTEAFF
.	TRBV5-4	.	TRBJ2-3	TGTGCCAGCAGCCCTACTCTTAGTGGGGGGGCCACAGATACGCAGTATTTT	CASSPTLSGGATDTQYF
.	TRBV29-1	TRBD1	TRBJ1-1	TGCAGCGCCCCCGGGACAGGGAACACTGAAGCTTTCTTT	CSAPGTGNTEAFF
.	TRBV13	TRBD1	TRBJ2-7	TGTGCCAGCAGCCGACAGGGACCAAACGAGCAGTACTTC	CASSRQGPNEQYF
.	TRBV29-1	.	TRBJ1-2	TGCAGCGTCGAGAGGGGTGATGGCTACACCTTC	CSVERGDGYTF